This TCR beta chain was sequenced during a study of cytotoxic CD8 clonotypes in ibrutinib-treated CLL. Findings of the study overall: A rise in clonality was seen at ibrutinib response, and a fall back toward baseline was seen at progression. The public clonotypes identified were infrequent and showed contraction or stability on treatment.

On this clone: What it binds is not known.

The method was immunoSEQ multiplex PCR; TCRdb's version includes in-frame clones alone and lacks a portion of them. This table has some 300,000 clones, about 77% appearing once. CDR3 size: 13 residues. Deletions cut 6 bases from V and 7 bases from J, with 15 bases between. Looked up from germline, CDR1 is WNHNN and CDR2 is SYGVQD (reference sequence). This clonotype originated in a human donor with chronic lymphocytic leukemia. The material sequenced was PBMCs, taken before ibrutinib treatment. The chain recombines TRBV10-1 with TRBJ1-1; TRBD1 might be the D (5 bases). This CDR3 is CASSEIRDGEAFF. CDR3 sequence (DNA): TGCGCCAGCAGCGAAATCCGGGACGGTGAAGCTTTCTTT.